These 7 T cell receptor beta chains were sequenced from one sample in a study of identical twins. TCRdb independently ran MiXCR on the 5' RACE reads; one entry per CDR3 protein. This table has 500,000 or so distinct CDR3 sequences, approximately 15% appearing once. These same records also appear under a second study, on yellow fever vaccine responses in identical twins.

Material: CD4+ T cells sorted from blood. These receptors were taken from a woman aged 18-35 years in good health.

In its sample, this clonotype was seen many times. The chain is built from TRBV5-1 and TRBJ2-3, with a weak D call TRBD2 (6 bases). In germline, CDR1 is SGHRS, CDR2 YFSETQ. The CDR3 length is 16 residues. V lost 0 bases to trimming and J lost 0 bases, with 11 bases between them. CDR3 sequence: CASSLGGTTSTDTQYF. Here the CDR3 DNA reads TGCGCCAGCAGCTTGGGCGGGACCACTAGCACAGATACGCAGTATTTT.

The rearrangement links TRBV29-1 to TRBJ2-3; D is uncertain. The CDR3 spans 13 residues. Germline values: CDR1 SQVTM, CDR2 ANQGSEA. V shed 6 bases and J shed 1 base, with 11 bases lying between them. In DNA, the CDR3 is TGCAGCGTAGCTTTGGGCGGCACAGATACGCAGTATTTT. It translates to CSVALGGTDTQYF.

V gene TRBV7-2 combines with J gene TRBJ2-4; TRBD1 might be the D (6 bases). V was shortened by 5 bases and J by 3 bases, with 14 bases between the two germline ends. CDR1 is SGHTA, CDR2 FQGNSA, per germline. The CDR3 consists of 15 residues. The DNA of the CDR3 is TGTGCCAGCAGCGGACAGTCTGATGGCAAAAACATTCAGTACTTC. Encoded protein: CASSGQSDGKNIQYF.

This clonotype was counted only a few times. The V and J genes are TRBV20-1 and TRBJ2-5; D is tentatively TRBD1 or TRBD2 (5 bases each). V shed 0 bases and J shed 1 base, with 9 bases lying between them. Per germline, CDR1 DFQATT and CDR2 SNEGSKA (reference sequence). This CDR3 has 14 residues. CDR3 nucleotide sequence: TGCAGTGCTAGAGATATGAGGGGCCAAGAGACCCAGTACTTC. It yields the protein CSARDMRGQETQYF.

This clonotype was seen more than once but under ten times. The chain has TRBV20-1 and TRBJ2-2; 8 bases fit TRBD1. There are 13 residues in the CDR3. CDR1 and CDR2 (germline): DFQATT, SNEGSKA (reference sequence). In DNA form, the CDR3 reads TGCAGCCTTCCACAGGGGGACACCGGGGAGCTGTTTTTT. This translates into CSLPQGDTGELFF.

The chain joins TRBV2 to TRBJ2-2, with TRBD1 as a possible D gene (6 bases). The CDR3 is 12 amino acids. Germline CDR1 reads SNHLY; CDR2 reads FYNNEI. Trimming removed 10 bases at V and 9 bases at J, with 15 bases between. The CDR3 sequence is CAIKGELRELFF. The CDR3, as DNA: TGTGCCATCAAGGGGGAGCTAAGGGAGCTGTTTTTT.

The genes are TRBV7-2 and TRBJ2-3, with a tentative D call TRBD2 (6 bases). The germline V and J ends were trimmed by 4 bases and 1 base, with 12 bases remaining between them. This CDR3 has 15 amino acids. Germline V lookup: CDR1 SGHTA, CDR2 FQGNSA. In nucleotides, the CDR3 is TGTGCCAGCAGCTCGGACGGGGGACGCACAGATACGCAGTATTTT. Residues: CASSSDGGRTDTQYF.